This TCR beta chain was sequenced in a study of T-cell memory formation after mild COVID-19. Study-level background: Clustering of TCRs was largely donor specific. General study points: Later expanders leaned CD4+, whereas clones that contracted between day 15 and 85 were balanced CD4/CD8. Shrinking CD4+ clones were chiefly CM and EM; CD8+ ones were chiefly EMRA.

Between the trimmed V and J ends, which lost 2 bases and 4 bases, there was a span of 7 bases. The CDR3 has 13 amino acids. Looked up from germline, CDR1 is KGHDR and CDR2 is SFDVKD. As for this clonotype: The target antigen is unknown.

MiXCR was run by TCRdb on the 5' RACE reads, yielding one entry per CDR3 protein. The sample consists of a few hundred thousand distinct CDR3 sequences, around 27% of them appearing once. The receptor was isolated from an adult woman who had mild COVID-19 (a few samples of this study predate the infection). Cell type and time point are not known. Sequencing used PBMCs or a T cell subset sorted from them (not recorded which). V usage is TRBV24-1 and J usage is TRBJ1-2; D is ambiguous. The CDR3 is CATSDSAVYGYTF. The CDR3 DNA sequence: TGTGCCACCAGTGATTCAGCTGTCTATGGCTACACCTTC.